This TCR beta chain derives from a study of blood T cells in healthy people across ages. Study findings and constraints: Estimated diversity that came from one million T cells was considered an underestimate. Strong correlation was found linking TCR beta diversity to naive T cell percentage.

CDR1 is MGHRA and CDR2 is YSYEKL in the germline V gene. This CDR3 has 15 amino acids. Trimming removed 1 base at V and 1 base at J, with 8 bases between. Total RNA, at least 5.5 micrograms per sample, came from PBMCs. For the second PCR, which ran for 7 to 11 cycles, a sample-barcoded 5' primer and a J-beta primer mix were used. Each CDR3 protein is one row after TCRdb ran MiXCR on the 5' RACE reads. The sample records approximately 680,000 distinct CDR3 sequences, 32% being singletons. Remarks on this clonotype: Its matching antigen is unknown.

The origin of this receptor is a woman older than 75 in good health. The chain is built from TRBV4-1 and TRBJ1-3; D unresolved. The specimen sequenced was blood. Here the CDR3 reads CASSQGVLSGNTIYF. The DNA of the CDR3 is TGCGCCAGCAGCCAAGGGGTCCTATCTGGAAACACCATATATTTT.